Listed below are T cell receptor beta chains from one sample, sequenced in a study of shared clonotypes between healthy human individuals. The protocol was immunoSEQ multiplex PCR, while the TCRdb copy is restricted to in-frame clones and leaves out a portion. The top ten clones hold over 1.5% of a sample with roughly 760,000 clones, around 67% of them seen once. Sequencing was performed on memory CD4+ T cells sorted from blood. Receptor source: a woman in her twenties or thirties in good health. CDR3s include the opening cysteine and the closing phenylalanine or tryptophan. A D gene is named only where the DNA matches it firmly. Size is stated for part of the rows, as once, few or many counts, or as a class when the clone is expanded.

-	TRBJ1-5	TRBV6-1	-	CASSENREEGQPQHF	TGTGCCAGCAGTGAAAACAGGGAAGAAGGTCAGCCCCAGCATTTT
TRBD1	TRBJ1-1	TRBV2	few	CASQTVTGGFFEAFF	TGTGCCAGCCAAACTGTAACAGGGGGCTTTTTTGAAGCTTTCTTT
-	TRBJ2-7	TRBV4-1	few	CASSETASYEQYF	TGCGCCAGCAGCGAAACGGCCTCCTACGAGCAGTACTTC
TRBD1	TRBJ2-3	TRBV27	-	CASRGQGSIDTQYF	TGTGCCAGCCGGGGACAGGGGAGTATAGATACGCAGTATTTT
TRBD1	TRBJ2-7	TRBV4-1	-	CASSQDVLGQGAWEQYF	TGCGCCAGCAGCCAAGACGTTTTGGGACAGGGGGCTTGGGAGCAGTACTTC
TRBD1	TRBJ2-3	TRBV4-1	-	CASSPDLGQGAGVDTQYF	TGCGCCAGCAGCCCGGACCTAGGACAGGGGGCTGGTGTAGATACGCAGTATTTT
-	TRBJ1-3	TRBV5-1	-	CASSAGTSGNTIYF	TGCGCCAGCAGCGCCGGTACCTCTGGAAACACCATATATTTT
TRBD1	TRBJ2-7	TRBV2	many	CASSRTGGSYEQYF	TGTGCCAGCAGTCGTACAGGGGGTTCCTACGAGCAGTACTTC
-	TRBJ1-1	TRBV18	once	CASSQGVNTEAFF	TGTGCCAGCTCACAGGGGGTTAACACTGAAGCTTTCTTT
TRBD2	TRBJ2-1	TRBV7-8	-	CASSPSQGLGYNEQFF	TGTGCCAGCAGCCCTTCACAGGGACTAGGCTACAATGAGCAGTTCTTC
TRBD1	TRBJ2-1	TRBV30	-	CAWGQGGGEQFF	TGTGCCTGGGGACAGGGAGGCGGTGAGCAGTTCTTC
-	TRBJ2-3	TRBV4-1	once	CASSQTGNTDTQYF	TGCGCCAGCAGCCAAACAGGGAACACAGATACGCAGTATTTT
-	TRBJ1-2	TRBV7-9	-	CASSLAMGGYGYTF	TGTGCCAGCAGCTTAGCGATGGGAGGCTATGGCTACACCTTC
-	TRBJ2-2	TRBV4-2	-	CASSQEGGANTGELFF	TGTGCCAGCAGCCAAGAAGGCGGGGCGAACACCGGGGAGCTGTTTTTT
-	TRBJ2-4	TRBV19	-	CASSTTTTGTILAKNIQYF	TGTGCCAGTAGTACGACGACGACTGGGACAATTCTAGCCAAAAACATTCAGTACTTC
-	TRBJ2-5	TRBV18	-	CASSPRGQETQYF	TGTGCCAGCTCACCAAGAGGCCAAGAGACCCAGTACTTC
TRBD2	TRBJ2-7	TRBV6-5	few	CASSSYSSGSRHEQYF	TGTGCCAGCAGTTCCTACTCAAGCGGGAGTCGGCACGAGCAGTACTTC
TRBD1	TRBJ2-7	TRBV14	-	CASSQDLYRGREQYF	TGTGCCAGCAGCCAAGATCTTTACAGGGGCCGGGAGCAGTACTTC
-	TRBJ1-1	TRBV2	-	CASTLQGPSNTEAFF	TGTGCCAGCACCCTCCAGGGCCCCTCGAACACTGAAGCTTTCTTT
-	TRBJ2-1	TRBV19	-	CASSISPYNEQFF	TGTGCCAGTAGTATAAGTCCATACAATGAGCAGTTCTTC
-	TRBJ2-1	TRBV11-2	-	CASSITRNEQFF	TGTGCCAGCAGCATAACTAGGAATGAGCAGTTCTTC
-	TRBJ1-3	TRBV11-1	-	CANPSRNTIYF	TGTGCCAACCCGAGCCGGAACACCATATATTTT
-	TRBJ1-3	TRBV11-2	-	CASSSVGGSSGNTIYF	TGTGCCAGCAGCTCCGTTGGGGGAAGCTCTGGAAACACCATATATTTT
-	TRBJ2-1	TRBV11-2	-	CASRSSPLMQFF	TGTGCCAGCAGATCTTCACCGCTGATGCAGTTCTTC
TRBD2	TRBJ2-3	TRBV11-2	-	CASSPRQVLVRLAGQTQYF	TGTGCCAGCAGCCCGAGACAGGTGCTAGTAAGACTAGCGGGTCAGACGCAGTATTTT
-	TRBJ2-5	TRBV5-1	-	CASSFQAEETQYF	TGCGCCAGCAGCTTCCAAGCAGAAGAGACCCAGTACTTC
TRBD1	TRBJ2-3	TRBV7-2	-	CASSLTGQGGTDTQYF	TGTGCCAGCAGCTTAACCGGACAGGGTGGCACAGATACGCAGTATTTT
TRBD1	TRBJ2-3	TRBV6-5	-	CASTRTGVADTQYF	TGTGCCAGCACCCGGACAGGGGTGGCAGATACGCAGTATTTT
-	TRBJ2-2	TRBV4-1	-	CASSQVRGDYNTGELFF	TGCGCCAGCAGCCAAGTGAGGGGGGACTACAACACCGGGGAGCTGTTTTTT
-	TRBJ1-3	TRBV5-1	-	CASSLRSSGSGNTIYF	TGCGCCAGCAGCTTGCGGAGCTCAGGGTCTGGAAACACCATATATTTT
TRBD2	TRBJ2-1	TRBV30	-	CAWSAGTSAYNEQFF	TGTGCCTGGAGTGCCGGGACTAGCGCTTACAATGAGCAGTTCTTC
TRBD1	TRBJ2-7	TRBV7-2	few	CASSFTGASYEQYF	TGTGCCAGCAGCTTTACAGGGGCCTCCTACGAGCAGTACTTC
TRBD2	TRBJ2-7	TRBV7-8	-	CASSPRRTSGNTNSYEQYF	TGTGCCAGCAGCCCAAGGAGGACTAGCGGCAACACAAACTCCTACGAGCAGTACTTC
-	TRBJ2-2	TRBV4-1	many	CASSPLEQGKTGELFF	TGCGCCAGCAGCCCCCTGGAACAGGGCAAGACCGGGGAGCTGTTTTTT
-	TRBJ1-1	TRBV5-1	few	CASSARSGTVNTEAFF	TGCGCCAGCAGCGCCCGCTCCGGGACGGTGAACACTGAAGCTTTCTTT
-	TRBJ2-3	TRBV7-6	-	CASSPRATGTDTQYF	TGTGCCAGCAGCCCCCGGGCGACAGGCACAGATACGCAGTATTTT
-	TRBJ2-7	TRBV28	-	CASGGISYEQYF	TGTGCCAGTGGAGGGATCTCCTACGAGCAGTACTTC
TRBD2	TRBJ2-1	TRBV5-1	-	CASSSSGTIYNEQFF	TGCGCCAGCAGCTCTAGCGGGACCATCTACAATGAGCAGTTCTTC
-	TRBJ2-3	TRBV2	-	CASSVGSGDTQYF	TGTGCCAGCAGTGTGGGTTCAGGAGATACGCAGTATTTT
-	TRBJ2-1	TRBV2	-	CASSLDWSSEQFF	TGTGCCAGCAGTCTCGACTGGTCCAGTGAGCAGTTCTTC
-	TRBJ2-5	TRBV7-4	-	CASSAAGSGEETQYF	TGTGCCAGCAGTGCCGCCGGGAGCGGAGAAGAGACCCAGTACTTC
TRBD1	TRBJ2-7	TRBV5-8	-	CASSPGTGSGLGEQYF	TGTGCCAGCAGCCCCGGGACAGGGAGCGGATTGGGCGAGCAGTACTTC
-	TRBJ1-3	TRBV30	-	CAWSELEGNTIYF	TGTGCCTGGAGCGAATTGGAGGGAAACACCATATATTTT
-	TRBJ2-2	TRBV5-5	-	CASSLESYSLVAVGTGELFF	TGTGCCAGCAGCTTGGAATCGTATAGCCTAGTCGCCGTGGGGACCGGGGAGCTGTTTTTT
-	TRBJ2-2	TRBV7-6	-	CASSFWGRLANTGELFF	TGTGCCAGCAGCTTTTGGGGTCGTTTAGCGAACACCGGGGAGCTGTTTTTT
TRBD2	TRBJ2-7	TRBV15	-	CATSRGLAGGWDEQYF	TGTGCCACCAGCAGGGGACTAGCGGGGGGTTGGGACGAGCAGTACTTC
-	TRBJ1-1	TRBV5-1	-	CASSLSSNTEAFF	TGCGCCAGCAGCTTGAGCTCGAACACTGAAGCTTTCTTT
-	TRBJ2-3	TRBV21-1	-	CASSKAWTRYADTQYF	TGTGCCAGCAGCAAGGCGTGGACGCGGTATGCAGATACGCAGTATTTT
TRBD1	TRBJ2-2	TRBV5-1	-	CASSPGTVRGGELFF	TGCGCCAGCAGCCCGGGGACAGTCCGAGGAGGGGAGCTGTTTTTT